This TCR beta chain was captured in a study of low-dose radiotherapy and immunotherapy resistance in tumors. Study context: Cohort 1 received 0.5 Gy per fraction every 2 weeks, totaling 6.5 Gy. Intravenous administration to patients comprised nivolumab at 240 mg every two weeks and ipilimumab at 1 mg/kg every six weeks.

First-strand cDNA relied on TRAV- and TRBV-specific primers spanning alpha and beta chains. TCR amplification ran roughly 20 PCR cycles using constant-region and V-primer adapter primers. TCRdb redid the calling of the reads with MiXCR, one entry per CDR3 protein. The sample has 55,000 to 80,000 distinct CDR3 sequences; about 30% are singletons. In its sample, this clonotype was seen many times. As to time point: before trial treatment. Low-dose radiotherapy and low-dose cyclophosphamide, together with aspirin, ipilimumab and nivolumab, were given to donors. Those who qualified had advanced solid tumors (lacking tumor-infiltrating lymphocytes). The sequencing here drew on PBMCs, taken before treatment. The clonotype comes from a male donor with rectosigmoid adenocarcinoma.

The CDR3 DNA reads TGTGCCAGCTCCTTCGGACAGGGGTCCTACAATGAGCAGTTCTTC. This encodes CASSFGQGSYNEQFF. The rearrangement joins TRBV18 to TRBJ2-1, with TRBD1 matching over 9 bases. The CDR3 extends over 15 amino acids. J gave up 1 base and V 6 bases, and 4 bases lay outside the gene matches. Per the germline V gene, CDR1 is KGHSH and CDR2 is LQKENI.